This TCR beta chain was found in a study of beta chain features in type 1 diabetes. The V end lost 5 bases, the J end lost 4 bases, and 14 bases lay between the germline ends. CDR3 length equals 14 residues. Germline assignment: CDR1 SGHTA and CDR2 FQGNSA. Sequencing targeted expressed TCRB transcripts, as all isolated RNA had been reverse transcribed. Measured with immunoSEQ multiplex PCR; TCRdb has only the in-frame clones, and not every one. Of about 410,000 clones listed, approximately 14% are singletons. The V gene is TRBV7-2, the J gene TRBJ1-2; no definite D call. Sequenced: naive CD4+ T cells from blood. The receptor was isolated from a man aged 25-45 years in good health. CDR3: CASSPGGEGYGYTF. The CDR3 bases are TGTGCCAGCAGCCCTGGAGGAGAGGGCTATGGCTACACCTTC.